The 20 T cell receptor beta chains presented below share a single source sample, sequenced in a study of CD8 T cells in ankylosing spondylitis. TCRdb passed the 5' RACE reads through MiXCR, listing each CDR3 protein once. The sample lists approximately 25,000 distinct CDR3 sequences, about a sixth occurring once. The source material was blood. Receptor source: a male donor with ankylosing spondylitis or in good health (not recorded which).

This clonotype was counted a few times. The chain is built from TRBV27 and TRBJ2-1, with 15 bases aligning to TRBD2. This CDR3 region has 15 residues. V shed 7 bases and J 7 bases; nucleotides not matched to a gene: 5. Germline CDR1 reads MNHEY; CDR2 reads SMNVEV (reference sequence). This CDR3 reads CASTPGLAGGNEQFF. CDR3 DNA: TGTGCCAGCACCCCGGGACTAGCGGGAGGTAATGAGCAGTTCTTC.

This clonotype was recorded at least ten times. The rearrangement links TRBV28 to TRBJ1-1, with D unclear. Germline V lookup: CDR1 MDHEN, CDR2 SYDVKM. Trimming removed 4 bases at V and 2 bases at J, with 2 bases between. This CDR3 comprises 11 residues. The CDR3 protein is CASSSNTEAFF. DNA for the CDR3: TGTGCCAGCAGTTCTAACACTGAAGCTTTCTTT.

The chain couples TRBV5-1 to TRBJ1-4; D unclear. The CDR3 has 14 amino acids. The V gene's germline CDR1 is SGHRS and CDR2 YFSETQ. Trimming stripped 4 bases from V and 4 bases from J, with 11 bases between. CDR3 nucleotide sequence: TGCGCCAGCAGCCCCGGACTGCTTAATGAAAAACTGTTTTTT. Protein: CASSPGLLNEKLFF.

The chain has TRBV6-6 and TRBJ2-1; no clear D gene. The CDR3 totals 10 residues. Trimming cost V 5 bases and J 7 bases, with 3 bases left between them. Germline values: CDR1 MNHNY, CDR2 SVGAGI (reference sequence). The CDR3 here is CASSINEQFF. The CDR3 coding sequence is TGTGCCAGCAGTATTAATGAGCAGTTCTTC.

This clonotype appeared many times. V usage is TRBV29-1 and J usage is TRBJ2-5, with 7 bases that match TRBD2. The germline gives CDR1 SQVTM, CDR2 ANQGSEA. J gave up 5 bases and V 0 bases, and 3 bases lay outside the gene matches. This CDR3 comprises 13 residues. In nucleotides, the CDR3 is TGCAGCGTTGAAGATTGGGGGGGGGAGACCCAGTACTTC. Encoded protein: CSVEDWGGETQYF.

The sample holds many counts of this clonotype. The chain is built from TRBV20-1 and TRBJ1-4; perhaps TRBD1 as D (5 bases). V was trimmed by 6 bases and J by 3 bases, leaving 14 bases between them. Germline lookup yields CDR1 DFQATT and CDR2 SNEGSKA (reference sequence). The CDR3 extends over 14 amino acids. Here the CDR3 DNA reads TGCAGTGCGGCCCGGGACGGAGCTAATGAAAAACTGTTTTTT. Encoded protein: CSAARDGANEKLFF.

In DNA, the CDR3 is TGTGCCAGCAGCCAGGACACGGGCACTGAAGCTTTCTTT. This gives the protein CASSQDTGTEAFF. The V call is TRBV3-1, the J call TRBJ1-1, with D maybe TRBD1 (5 bases). This CDR3 is built from 13 residues. V lost 3 bases, J lost 4 bases, and 9 bases lay in between. Germline CDR1 LGHDT, CDR2 YNNKEL (reference sequence).

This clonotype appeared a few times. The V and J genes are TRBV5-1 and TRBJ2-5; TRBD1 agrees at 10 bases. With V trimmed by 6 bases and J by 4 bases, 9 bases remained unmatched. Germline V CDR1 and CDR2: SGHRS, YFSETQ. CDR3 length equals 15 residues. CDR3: CASTRQGAGLETQYF. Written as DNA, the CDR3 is TGCGCCAGCACCCGACAGGGGGCAGGCTTAGAGACCCAGTACTTC.

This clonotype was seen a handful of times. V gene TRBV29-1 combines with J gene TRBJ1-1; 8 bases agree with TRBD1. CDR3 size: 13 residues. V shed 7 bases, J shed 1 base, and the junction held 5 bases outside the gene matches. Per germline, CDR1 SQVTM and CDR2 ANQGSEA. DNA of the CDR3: TGCAGCGGTTCCGGGACAGGGAACACTGAAGCTTTCTTT. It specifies CSGSGTGNTEAFF.

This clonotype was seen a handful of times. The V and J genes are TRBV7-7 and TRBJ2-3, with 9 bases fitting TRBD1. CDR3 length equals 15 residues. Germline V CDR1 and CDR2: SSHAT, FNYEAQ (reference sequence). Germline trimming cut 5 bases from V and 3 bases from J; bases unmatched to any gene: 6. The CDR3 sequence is CASSTGQGGTDTQYF. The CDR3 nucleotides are TGTGCCAGCAGCACGGGACAGGGAGGTACAGATACGCAGTATTTT.

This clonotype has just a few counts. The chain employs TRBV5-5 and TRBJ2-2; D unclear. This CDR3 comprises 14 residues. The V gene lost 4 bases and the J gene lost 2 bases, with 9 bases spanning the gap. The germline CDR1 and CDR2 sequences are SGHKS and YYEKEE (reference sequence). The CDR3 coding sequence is TGTGCCAGCAGCCCACATTATAACACCGGGGAGCTGTTTTTT. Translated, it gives CASSPHYNTGELFF.

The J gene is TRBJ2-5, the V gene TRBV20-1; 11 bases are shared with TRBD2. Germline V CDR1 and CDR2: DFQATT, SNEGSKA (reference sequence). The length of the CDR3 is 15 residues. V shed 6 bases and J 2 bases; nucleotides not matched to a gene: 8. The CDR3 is CSAEALAGGQETQYF. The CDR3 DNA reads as TGCAGTGCAGAGGCTCTAGCGGGGGGACAAGAGACCCAGTACTTC.

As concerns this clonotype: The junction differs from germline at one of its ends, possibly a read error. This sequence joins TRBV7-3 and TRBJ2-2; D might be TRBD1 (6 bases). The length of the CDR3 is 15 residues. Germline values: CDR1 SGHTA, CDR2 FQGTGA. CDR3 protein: CASSLIRGQGGELFF. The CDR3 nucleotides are TGTGCCAGCAGTTTAATCAGGGGACAAGGCGGGGAGCTGTTTTTT.

The CDR3 loop reads CASSQGPAGPTGAGELFF. As DNA, the CDR3 is TGCGCCAGCAGCCAGGGTCCCGCAGGACCAACCGGGGCCGGGGAGCTGTTTTTT. The chain links TRBV4-3 to TRBJ2-2, with D possibly TRBD2 on 5 matching bases. This CDR3 spans 18 amino acids. Per germline, CDR1 LGHNA and CDR2 YSLEER. Trimming shortened V by 3 bases and J by 6 bases, and 23 bases separated the two germline ends.

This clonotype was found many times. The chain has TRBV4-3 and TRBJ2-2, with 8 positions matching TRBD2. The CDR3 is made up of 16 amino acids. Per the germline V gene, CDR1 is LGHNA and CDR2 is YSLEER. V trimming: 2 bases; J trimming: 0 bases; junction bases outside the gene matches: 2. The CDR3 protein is CASSQYSGTNTGELFF. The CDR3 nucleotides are TGCGCCAGCAGCCAATATAGCGGGACGAACACCGGGGAGCTGTTTTTT.

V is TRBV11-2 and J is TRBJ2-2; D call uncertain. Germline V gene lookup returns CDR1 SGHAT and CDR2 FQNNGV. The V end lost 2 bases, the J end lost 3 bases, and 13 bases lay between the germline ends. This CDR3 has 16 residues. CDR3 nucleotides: TGTGCCAGCAGCTTAAATCGGGTGGGGTACACCGGGGAGCTGTTTTTT. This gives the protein CASSLNRVGYTGELFF.

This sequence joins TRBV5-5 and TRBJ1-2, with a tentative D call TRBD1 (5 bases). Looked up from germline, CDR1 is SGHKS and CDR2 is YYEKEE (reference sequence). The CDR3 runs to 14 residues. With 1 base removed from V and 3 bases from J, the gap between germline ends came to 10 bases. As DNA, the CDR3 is TGTGCCAGCAGCTTGTCCCAGGGAGACTATGGCTACACCTTC. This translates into CASSLSQGDYGYTF.

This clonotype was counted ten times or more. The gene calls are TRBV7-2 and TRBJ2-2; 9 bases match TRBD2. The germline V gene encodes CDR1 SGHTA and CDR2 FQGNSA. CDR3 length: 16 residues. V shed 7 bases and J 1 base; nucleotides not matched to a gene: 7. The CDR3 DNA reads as TGTGCCAGCAAATACAGCGGGGGGAAGAACACCGGGGAGCTGTTTTTT. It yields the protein CASKYSGGKNTGELFF.

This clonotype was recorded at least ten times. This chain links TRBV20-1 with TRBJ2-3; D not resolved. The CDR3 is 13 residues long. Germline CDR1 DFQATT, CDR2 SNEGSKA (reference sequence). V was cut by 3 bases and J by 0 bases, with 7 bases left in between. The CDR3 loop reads CSASGDSTDTQYF. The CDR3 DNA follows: TGCAGTGCTAGCGGCGATAGCACAGATACGCAGTATTTT.

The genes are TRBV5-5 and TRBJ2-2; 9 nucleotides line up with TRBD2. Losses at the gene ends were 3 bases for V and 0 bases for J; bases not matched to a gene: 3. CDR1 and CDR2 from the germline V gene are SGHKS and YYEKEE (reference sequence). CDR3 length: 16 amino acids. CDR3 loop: CASSSRLAANTGELFF. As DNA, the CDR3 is TGTGCCAGCAGCTCCCGACTAGCGGCGAACACCGGGGAGCTGTTTTTT.